The rows below give T cell receptor beta chains drawn from one sample of a study of blood T cell repertoires in COVID-19. Method: immunoSEQ multiplex PCR; TCRdb's copy keeps in-frame clones and lacks some. The table records 200,000 to 250,000 clones, around nine tenths of them present only once. The source material was PBMCs or T cells enriched from blood (not recorded which). The source of these receptors is a woman in her 30s who had recovered from COVID-19. Both conserved end residues are part of each CDR3. Each record gives: V gene, CDR3 protein.

v_call: TRBV14; cdr3_aa: CASSQDLAGRGNTIYF
v_call: TRBV6-2/TRBV6-3; cdr3_aa: CASSYTLTGGYGYTF
v_call: TRBV27; cdr3_aa: CASSSSRQTNEKLFF
v_call: TRBV27; cdr3_aa: CASSLLPLGDSFPGSGNTIYF
v_call: TRBV9; cdr3_aa: CASSVGDSTDTQYF
v_call: TRBV7-9; cdr3_aa: CASTTTTARPRYGYTF
v_call: TRBV5-4; cdr3_aa: CASRLGLAGSSSYNEQFF
v_call: TRBV4-2; cdr3_aa: CASSPSRVKPQHF
v_call: TRBV19; cdr3_aa: CASSILGRKMNTEAFF
v_call: TRBV6-6; cdr3_aa: CASRKTANQPQHF
v_call: TRBV7-2; cdr3_aa: CASSLVGGTSNQPQHF
v_call: TRBV28; cdr3_aa: CASSPGGRRVTQYF
v_call: TRBV9; cdr3_aa: CASSPESTYEQYF
v_call: TRBV6-5; cdr3_aa: CASSYGLELDNEQFF
v_call: TRBV4-3; cdr3_aa: CASSQDQASGNEQFF
v_call: TRBV27; cdr3_aa: CASSPYLTGVEQFF
v_call: TRBV19; cdr3_aa: CASSIQGWGEKLFF
v_call: TRBV27; cdr3_aa: CASSSGQNENEQFF
v_call: TRBV4-1; cdr3_aa: CASSAQVNTEAFF
v_call: TRBV19; cdr3_aa: CASSIPSWYNTGELFF
v_call: TRBV5-5; cdr3_aa: CASSLGQGELASYGYTF
v_call: TRBV10-3; cdr3_aa: CAISDRVDSPYSNQPQHF
v_call: TRBV19; cdr3_aa: CASSIQQGSSPLHF
v_call: TRBV7-2; cdr3_aa: CASSSQGLEQYF
v_call: TRBV4-1; cdr3_aa: CASSQPTSGTEAFF
v_call: TRBV7-9; cdr3_aa: CASSFSGGSYEQYF
v_call: TRBV4-2; cdr3_aa: CASSRGSSTYNEQFF
v_call: TRBV28; cdr3_aa: CASSSTFGDRDRFMGTQYF
v_call: TRBV7-8; cdr3_aa: CASSLVPRAEDYGYTF
v_call: TRBV5-1; cdr3_aa: CASSPSPGGSNTGELFF
v_call: TRBV12-5; cdr3_aa: CASGLSSYNEQFF
v_call: TRBV28; cdr3_aa: CASSPMWQVEEKLFF
v_call: TRBV18; cdr3_aa: CASSPITGQGRTNTEAFF
v_call: TRBV28; cdr3_aa: CASSLTGAKEQYF
v_call: TRBV6-5; cdr3_aa: CASTSTGGTEAFF
v_call: TRBV5-1; cdr3_aa: CASSSSAGLAGADEQYF
v_call: TRBV9; cdr3_aa: CASSPPSPGGYTF
v_call: TRBV19; cdr3_aa: CASSGQGYEQYF
v_call: TRBV29-1; cdr3_aa: CSANRGINYGYTF
v_call: TRBV7-8; cdr3_aa: CASSLDRGETQYF
v_call: TRBV7-2; cdr3_aa: CASSLVPGTQPQHF
v_call: TRBV18; cdr3_aa: CASSPYQGQGVEKLFF
v_call: TRBV5-1; cdr3_aa: CASSLDTMNTEAFF
v_call: TRBV25-1; cdr3_aa: CAGAAGATDTQYF
v_call: TRBV7-9; cdr3_aa: CASSLAGGIEAFF
v_call: TRBV7-9; cdr3_aa: CASSLGAGVRSTEAFF
v_call: TRBV7-9; cdr3_aa: CASSSPGTGGISYNEQFF
v_call: TRBV28; cdr3_aa: CASRYGGEVRAEAFF